The count of the clone carrying this T cell receptor beta chain is one. Isolated RNA was reverse transcribed into cDNA used as the sequencing template. The table came from immunoSEQ multiplex PCR; TCRdb's copy has only in-frame clones and leaves some out. The sample has about 140,000 clones, around 54% seen once. The source of the sample is a study of CD8+ T cells in alopecia areata. The CDR3 length is 13 residues. Germline V gene lookup returns CDR1 MNHEY and CDR2 SVGAGI. The V end was cut by 4 bases, the J end by 1 base, with 5 bases between. This TCR was recovered from a human donor in good health. The chain uses TRBV6-5 and TRBJ1-5; no reliable D call. The specimen sequenced was CD4+ T cells sorted from blood. The CDR3 protein is CASSSRSNQPQHF. Written as DNA, the CDR3 is TGTGCCAGCAGTTCCAGGAGCAATCAGCCCCAGCATTTT.